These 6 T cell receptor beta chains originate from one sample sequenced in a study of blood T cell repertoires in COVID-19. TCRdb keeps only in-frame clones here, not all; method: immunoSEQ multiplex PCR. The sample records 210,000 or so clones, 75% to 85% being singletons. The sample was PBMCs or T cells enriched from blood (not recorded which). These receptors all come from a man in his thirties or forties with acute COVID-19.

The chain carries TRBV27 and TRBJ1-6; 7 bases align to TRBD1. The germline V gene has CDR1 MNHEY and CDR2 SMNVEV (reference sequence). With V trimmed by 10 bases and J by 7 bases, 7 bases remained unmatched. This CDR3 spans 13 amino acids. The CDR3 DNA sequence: TGTGCCACCAGATACAGGGGCAATTCACCCCTCCACTTT. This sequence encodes CATRYRGNSPLHF.

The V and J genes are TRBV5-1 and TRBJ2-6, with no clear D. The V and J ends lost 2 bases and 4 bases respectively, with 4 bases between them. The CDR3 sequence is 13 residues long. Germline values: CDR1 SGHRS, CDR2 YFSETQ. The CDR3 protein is CASSFQGANVLTF. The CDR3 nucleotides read TGCGCCAGCAGCTTTCAGGGGGCCAACGTCCTGACTTTC.

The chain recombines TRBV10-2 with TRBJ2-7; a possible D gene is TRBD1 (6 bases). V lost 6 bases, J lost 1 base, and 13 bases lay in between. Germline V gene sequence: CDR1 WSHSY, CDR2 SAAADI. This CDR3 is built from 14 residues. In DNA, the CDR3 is TGCGCCAGCAGGATCTACAGGGAATCCTACGAGCAGTACTTC. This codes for CASRIYRESYEQYF.

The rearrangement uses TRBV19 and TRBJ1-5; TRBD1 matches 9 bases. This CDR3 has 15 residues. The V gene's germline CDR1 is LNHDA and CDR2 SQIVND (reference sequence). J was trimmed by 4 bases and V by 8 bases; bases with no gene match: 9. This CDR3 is CASAKQGAGNQPQHF. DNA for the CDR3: TGTGCCAGTGCCAAACAGGGGGCAGGAAATCAGCCCCAGCATTTT.

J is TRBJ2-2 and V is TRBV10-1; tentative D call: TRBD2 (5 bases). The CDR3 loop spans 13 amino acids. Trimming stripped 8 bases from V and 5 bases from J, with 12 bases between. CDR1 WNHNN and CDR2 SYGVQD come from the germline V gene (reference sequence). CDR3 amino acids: CASRSGTTGELFF. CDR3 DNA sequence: TGCGCCAGCCGAAGCGGTACGACCGGGGAGCTGTTTTTT.

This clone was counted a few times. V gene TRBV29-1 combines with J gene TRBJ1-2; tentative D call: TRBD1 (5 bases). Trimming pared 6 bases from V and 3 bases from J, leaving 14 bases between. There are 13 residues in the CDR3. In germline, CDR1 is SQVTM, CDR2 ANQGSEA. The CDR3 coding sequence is TGCAGCGTCCGGGCGGGGGAGGACTATGGCTACACCTTC. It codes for CSVRAGEDYGYTF.